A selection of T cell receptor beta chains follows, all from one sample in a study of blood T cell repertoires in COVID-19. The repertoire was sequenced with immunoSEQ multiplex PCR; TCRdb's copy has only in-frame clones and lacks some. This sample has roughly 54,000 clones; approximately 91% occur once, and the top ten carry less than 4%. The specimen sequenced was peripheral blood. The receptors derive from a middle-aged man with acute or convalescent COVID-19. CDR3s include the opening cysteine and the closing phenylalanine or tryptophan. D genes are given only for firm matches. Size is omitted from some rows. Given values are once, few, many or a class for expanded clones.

CDR3 protein: CASSDGFGETQYF; CDR3 DNA: TGTGCCAGCAGTGACGGGTTTGGAGAGACCCAGTACTTC; D gene: -; V gene: TRBV2; CDR3 length: 13; J gene: TRBJ2-5; clone size: -
CDR3 protein: CASSPGEGYLNYGYTF; CDR3 DNA: TGTGCCAGCAGCCCCGGGGAGGGCTATCTTAACTATGGCTACACCTTC; D gene: -; V gene: TRBV21-1; CDR3 length: 16; J gene: TRBJ1-2; clone size: -
CDR3 protein: CASSERSGSLHF; CDR3 DNA: TGTGCCAGCAGCGAACGGTCGGGTAGCCTCCACTTT; D gene: -; V gene: TRBV9; CDR3 length: 12; J gene: TRBJ1-6; clone size: -
CDR3 protein: CASSQVAGSDPRYGYTF; CDR3 DNA: TGCGCCAGCAGCCAAGTCGCGGGGTCGGACCCCCGCTATGGCTACACCTTC; D gene: -; V gene: TRBV4-1; CDR3 length: 17; J gene: TRBJ1-2; clone size: -
CDR3 protein: CASTQTGVNTEAFF; CDR3 DNA: TGTGCCAGCACCCAGACAGGGGTGAACACTGAAGCTTTCTTT; D gene: TRBD1; V gene: TRBV2; CDR3 length: 14; J gene: TRBJ1-1; clone size: -
CDR3 protein: CASTIGTKGYNEQFF; CDR3 DNA: TGTGCCAGTACGATAGGGACAAAAGGGTACAATGAGCAGTTCTTC; D gene: -; V gene: TRBV19; CDR3 length: 15; J gene: TRBJ2-1; clone size: -
CDR3 protein: CASSPGQGGSTTNEKLFF; CDR3 DNA: TGTGCCAGCAGCCCGGGACAGGGTGGGAGTACAACTAATGAAAAACTGTTTTTT; D gene: TRBD1; V gene: TRBV3-1/TRBV3-2; CDR3 length: 18; J gene: TRBJ1-4; clone size: once
CDR3 protein: CASSLRVSGEGETQYF; CDR3 DNA: TGTGCCAGCAGCTTAAGGGTTAGCGGAGAGGGGGAGACCCAGTACTTC; D gene: -; V gene: TRBV7-2; CDR3 length: 16; J gene: TRBJ2-5; clone size: -
CDR3 protein: CASSMRDTNYGYTF; CDR3 DNA: TGTGCCAGTAGTATGCGGGATACTAACTATGGCTACACCTTC; D gene: -; V gene: TRBV19; CDR3 length: 14; J gene: TRBJ1-2; clone size: -
CDR3 protein: CASSFDRLTLHF; CDR3 DNA: TGTGCCAGCAGTTTCGACAGGCTAACCCTCCACTTT; D gene: -; V gene: TRBV6-5; CDR3 length: 12; J gene: TRBJ1-6; clone size: -
CDR3 protein: CASSLDIITGELFF; CDR3 DNA: TGTGCCAGCAGCTTAGACATCATCACCGGGGAGCTGTTTTTT; D gene: -; V gene: TRBV7-9; CDR3 length: 14; J gene: TRBJ2-2; clone size: -
CDR3 protein: CASSVDPSTGTKNIQYF; CDR3 DNA: TGTGCCAGCAGCGTAGACCCCAGTACGGGGACCAAAAACATTCAGTACTTC; D gene: -; V gene: TRBV9; CDR3 length: 17; J gene: TRBJ2-4; clone size: -
CDR3 protein: CASSLSGQRGTYEQYF; CDR3 DNA: TGTGCCAGCAGTTTATCGGGCCAGCGGGGAACCTACGAGCAGTACTTC; D gene: TRBD2; V gene: TRBV27; CDR3 length: 16; J gene: TRBJ2-7; clone size: -
CDR3 protein: CASSPRTDSGNTIYF; CDR3 DNA: TGTGCCAGCAGCCCTAGGACAGACTCTGGAAACACCATATATTTT; D gene: -; V gene: TRBV9; CDR3 length: 15; J gene: TRBJ1-3; clone size: -
CDR3 protein: CASSRQGANYGYTF; CDR3 DNA: TGTGCCAGCAGCCGACAGGGGGCCAACTATGGCTACACCTTC; D gene: TRBD1; V gene: TRBV2; CDR3 length: 14; J gene: TRBJ1-2; clone size: -
CDR3 protein: CSASRSLAGSDTQYF; CDR3 DNA: TGCAGTGCTAGTAGGTCGCTAGCGGGATCGGATACGCAGTATTTT; D gene: TRBD2; V gene: TRBV20-1; CDR3 length: 15; J gene: TRBJ2-3; clone size: -
CDR3 protein: CASSLLFSGSTGELFF; CDR3 DNA: TGTGCCAGCAGTTTATTATTTAGCGGGAGCACCGGGGAGCTGTTTTTT; D gene: TRBD2; V gene: TRBV27; CDR3 length: 16; J gene: TRBJ2-2; clone size: -
CDR3 protein: CASIGQGGSNQPQHF; CDR3 DNA: TGTGCCAGTATAGGACAGGGTGGCAGCAATCAGCCCCAGCATTTT; D gene: TRBD1; V gene: TRBV19; CDR3 length: 15; J gene: TRBJ1-5; clone size: -
CDR3 protein: CASSIADSRGSPLHF; CDR3 DNA: TGTGCCAGCAGCATCGCCGACAGTAGAGGTTCACCCCTCCACTTT; D gene: -; V gene: TRBV5-5; CDR3 length: 15; J gene: TRBJ1-6; clone size: -
CDR3 protein: CASSLGTGMTEAFF; CDR3 DNA: TGTGCCAGCTCCCTAGGGACAGGTATGACTGAAGCTTTCTTT; D gene: TRBD1; V gene: TRBV18; CDR3 length: 14; J gene: TRBJ1-1; clone size: -
CDR3 protein: CASSQDRATKNIQYF; CDR3 DNA: TGTGCCAGTAGTCAAGACAGGGCAACCAAAAACATTCAGTACTTC; D gene: TRBD1; V gene: TRBV19; CDR3 length: 15; J gene: TRBJ2-4; clone size: -
CDR3 protein: CASSATGTMNTEAFF; CDR3 DNA: TGCGCCAGCAGTGCCACCGGGACAATGAACACTGAAGCTTTCTTT; D gene: -; V gene: TRBV10-1; CDR3 length: 15; J gene: TRBJ1-1; clone size: -
CDR3 protein: CASSAAGQGGAGELFF; CDR3 DNA: TGTGCCAGCAGTGCCGCTGGGCAGGGGGGTGCCGGGGAGCTGTTTTTT; D gene: -; V gene: TRBV6-4; CDR3 length: 16; J gene: TRBJ2-2; clone size: -
CDR3 protein: CAWSGTGGPGEQYF; CDR3 DNA: TGTGCCTGGAGTGGTACGGGAGGGCCGGGGGAGCAGTACTTC; D gene: TRBD2; V gene: TRBV30; CDR3 length: 14; J gene: TRBJ2-7; clone size: few
CDR3 protein: CASRRTGSMNTEAFF; CDR3 DNA: TGTGCCAGTAGACGTACAGGGAGCATGAACACTGAAGCTTTCTTT; D gene: -; V gene: TRBV19; CDR3 length: 15; J gene: TRBJ1-1; clone size: -
CDR3 protein: CASSIDRAGRYGYTF; CDR3 DNA: TGTGCCAGTAGTATAGATCGGGCAGGGCGATATGGCTACACCTTC; D gene: -; V gene: TRBV19; CDR3 length: 15; J gene: TRBJ1-2; clone size: -
CDR3 protein: CASSPGTTQGRDTQYF; CDR3 DNA: TGTGCCAGCAGCCCGGGGACTACCCAGGGACGAGATACGCAGTATTTT; D gene: TRBD2; V gene: TRBV7-9; CDR3 length: 16; J gene: TRBJ2-3; clone size: -
CDR3 protein: CASSGDSYYGYTF; CDR3 DNA: TGTGCCAGCAGTGGGGACAGCTACTATGGCTACACCTTC; D gene: TRBD1; V gene: TRBV12-3/TRBV12-4; CDR3 length: 13; J gene: TRBJ1-2; clone size: few
CDR3 protein: CASSLLAGLTGELFF; CDR3 DNA: TGTGCCAGCAGCTTACTAGCGGGTCTCACCGGGGAGCTGTTTTTT; D gene: TRBD2; V gene: TRBV11-2; CDR3 length: 15; J gene: TRBJ2-2; clone size: -
CDR3 protein: CASSEMRPSGANVLTF; CDR3 DNA: TGTGCCAGCAGTGAAATGCGCCCTTCTGGGGCCAACGTCCTGACTTTC; D gene: -; V gene: TRBV2; CDR3 length: 16; J gene: TRBJ2-6; clone size: once
CDR3 protein: CASSYGGGRTEAFF; CDR3 DNA: TGTGCCAGCAGTTACGGGGGAGGACGCACTGAAGCTTTCTTT; D gene: -; V gene: TRBV6-2/TRBV6-3; CDR3 length: 14; J gene: TRBJ1-1; clone size: -
CDR3 protein: CAISESGGRFRTLYGYTF; CDR3 DNA: TGTGCCATCAGTGAGTCGGGGGGACGGTTCCGTACCCTCTATGGCTACACCTTC; D gene: -; V gene: TRBV10-3; CDR3 length: 18; J gene: TRBJ1-2; clone size: once
CDR3 protein: CASSLGTSVSMNEQFF; CDR3 DNA: TGCGCCAGCAGCTTGGGCACTAGCGTCTCGATGAATGAGCAGTTCTTC; D gene: TRBD2; V gene: TRBV5-1; CDR3 length: 16; J gene: TRBJ2-1; clone size: -